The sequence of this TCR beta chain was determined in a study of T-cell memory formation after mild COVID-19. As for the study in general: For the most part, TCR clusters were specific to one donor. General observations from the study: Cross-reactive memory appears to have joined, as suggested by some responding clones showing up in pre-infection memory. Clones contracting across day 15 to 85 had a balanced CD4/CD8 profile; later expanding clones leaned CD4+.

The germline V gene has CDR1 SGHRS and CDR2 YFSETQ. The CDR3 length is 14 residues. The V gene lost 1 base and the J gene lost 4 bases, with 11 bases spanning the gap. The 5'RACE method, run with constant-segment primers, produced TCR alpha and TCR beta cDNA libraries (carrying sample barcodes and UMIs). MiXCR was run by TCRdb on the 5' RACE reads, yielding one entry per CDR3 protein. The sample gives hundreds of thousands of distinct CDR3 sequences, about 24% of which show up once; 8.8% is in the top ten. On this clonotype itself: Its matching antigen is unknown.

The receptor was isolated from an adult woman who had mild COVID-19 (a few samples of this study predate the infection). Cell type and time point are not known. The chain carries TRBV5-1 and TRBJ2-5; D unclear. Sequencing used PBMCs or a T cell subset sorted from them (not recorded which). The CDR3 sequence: CASSLIDSGETQYF. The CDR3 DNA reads TGCGCCAGCAGCTTGATTGATTCTGGAGAGACCCAGTACTTC. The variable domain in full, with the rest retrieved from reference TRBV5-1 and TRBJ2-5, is KAGVTQTPRYLIKTRGQQVTLSCSPISGHRSVSWYQQTPGQGLQFLFEYFSETQRNKGNFPGRFSGRQFSNSRSEMNVSTLELGDSALYLCASSLIDSGETQYFGPGTRLLVL.